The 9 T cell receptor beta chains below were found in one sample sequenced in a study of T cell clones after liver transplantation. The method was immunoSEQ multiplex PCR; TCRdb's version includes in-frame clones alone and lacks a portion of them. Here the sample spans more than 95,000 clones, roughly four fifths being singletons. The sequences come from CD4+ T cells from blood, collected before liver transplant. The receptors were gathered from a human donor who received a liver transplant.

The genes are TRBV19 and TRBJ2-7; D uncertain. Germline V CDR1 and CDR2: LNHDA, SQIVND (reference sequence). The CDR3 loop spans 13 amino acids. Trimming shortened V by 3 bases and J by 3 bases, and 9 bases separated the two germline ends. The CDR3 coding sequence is TGTGCCAGTAGTATTAGTATCTACTACGAGCAGTACTTC. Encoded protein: CASSISIYYEQYF.

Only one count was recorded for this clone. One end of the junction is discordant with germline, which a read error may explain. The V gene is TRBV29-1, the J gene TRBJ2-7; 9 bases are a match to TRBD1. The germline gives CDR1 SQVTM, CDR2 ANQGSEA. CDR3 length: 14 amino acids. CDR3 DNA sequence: TGCAGCGTTAAAGACAGGGGGTTTCCCTACGAGCAGTACTTC. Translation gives CSVKDRGFPYEQYF.

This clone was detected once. The CDR3 bases are TGTGCCAGCAGCCTTAGGACAGCCCACTCTGGGGCCAACGTCCTGACTTTC. Its translation: CASSLRTAHSGANVLTF. The chain uses TRBV5-8 and TRBJ2-6; perhaps TRBD1 as D (6 bases). The V end was cut by 4 bases, the J end by 0 bases, with 14 bases between. This CDR3 spans 17 amino acids. The germline gives CDR1 SGHTS, CDR2 YDEGEE.

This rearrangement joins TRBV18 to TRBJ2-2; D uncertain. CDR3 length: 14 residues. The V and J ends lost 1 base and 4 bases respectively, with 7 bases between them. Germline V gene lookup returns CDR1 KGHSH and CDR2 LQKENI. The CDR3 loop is CASSPLHATGELFF. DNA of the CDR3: TGTGCCAGCTCACCACTGCATGCCACCGGGGAGCTGTTTTTT.

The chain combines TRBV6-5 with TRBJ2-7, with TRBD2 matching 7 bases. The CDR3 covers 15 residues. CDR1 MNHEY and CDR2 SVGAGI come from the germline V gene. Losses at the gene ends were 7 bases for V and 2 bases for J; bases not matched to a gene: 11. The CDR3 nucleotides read TGTGCCAGCAAGGAGGCTAGCGGACCTCCCTACGAGCAGTACTTC. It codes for CASKEASGPPYEQYF.

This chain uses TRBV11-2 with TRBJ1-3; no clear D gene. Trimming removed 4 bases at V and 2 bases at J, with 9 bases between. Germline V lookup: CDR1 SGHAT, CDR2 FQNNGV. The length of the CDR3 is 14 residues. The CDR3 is CASSSRLAGNTIYF. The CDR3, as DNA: TGTGCCAGCAGCTCCCGTTTGGCTGGAAACACCATATATTTT.

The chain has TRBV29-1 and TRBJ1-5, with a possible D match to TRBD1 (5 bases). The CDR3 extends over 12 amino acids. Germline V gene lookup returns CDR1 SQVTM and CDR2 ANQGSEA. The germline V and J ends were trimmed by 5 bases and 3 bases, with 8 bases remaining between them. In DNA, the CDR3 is TGCAGCGTTCTAGGGGACAATCAGCCCCAGCATTTT. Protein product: CSVLGDNQPQHF.

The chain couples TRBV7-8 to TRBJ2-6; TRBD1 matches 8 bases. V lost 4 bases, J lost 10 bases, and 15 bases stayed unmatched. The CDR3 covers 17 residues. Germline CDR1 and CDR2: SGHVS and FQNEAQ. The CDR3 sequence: CASSSHFSTGERNVLTF. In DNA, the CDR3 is TGTGCCAGCAGCTCCCACTTCTCGACAGGGGAGCGGAACGTCCTGACTTTC.

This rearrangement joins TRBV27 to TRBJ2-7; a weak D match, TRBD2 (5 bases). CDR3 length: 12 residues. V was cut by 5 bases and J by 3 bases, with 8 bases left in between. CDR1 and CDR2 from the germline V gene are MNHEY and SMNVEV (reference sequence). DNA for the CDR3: TGTGCCAGCAGTAGAGGGATCTACGAGCAGTACTTC. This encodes CASSRGIYEQYF.